Included here is one T cell receptor beta chain sequence, with context. Its antigen is not known. Profiled with immunoSEQ multiplex PCR; TCRdb holds only in-frame clones, not every one. The sample shows about 2 million clones, about 95% of them seen only once. The CDR3 contains 15 residues. Germline CDR1 SGDLS, CDR2 YYNGEE. The germline V and J ends were trimmed by 3 bases and 0 bases, with 12 bases remaining between them. This specimen comes from a study of shared clonotypes between healthy human individuals. CD45RO-negative, CCR7-positively selected cells formed the naive CD8 fraction, excluding terminally differentiated effector memory CD45RA+ cells. Every donor was a Caucasian adult from Nashville, Tennessee. Study outcomes and limitations: On the whole, naive subsets had larger estimated richness than memory subsets had.

Source material: naive CD8+ T cells sorted from blood. The rearrangement links TRBV9 to TRBJ1-1; D might be TRBD1 (5 bases). The origin of this receptor is a man between 18 and 29 years old in good health. CDR3 bases: TGTGCCAGCAGCGGAGGGGCAGGGATGAACACTGAAGCTTTCTTT. Translating it yields CASSGGAGMNTEAFF.